This T cell receptor beta chain emerged from a study of blood T cell repertoires in COVID-19. Unmatched junction bases numbered 12, after V lost 6 bases and J lost 4 bases. Germline V lookup: CDR1 LNHDA, CDR2 SQIVND (reference sequence). This CDR3 comprises 16 residues. Seattle enrolled patients during active infection and tracked them longitudinally. Sequenced by immunoSEQ multiplex PCR; TCRdb stores in-frame clones only, minus some. This table has 95,000 to 150,000 clones, nearly 90% appearing once. The chain carries TRBV19 and TRBJ1-2, with 9 bases aligning to TRBD1. Material for sequencing was peripheral blood. The origin of this receptor is a woman in her sixties with COVID-19, enrolled during active disease. The CDR3 nucleotides read TGTGCCAGTAGCGGGACAGGGAGTCCTAGTTTCTATGGCTACACCTTC. It yields the protein CASSGTGSPSFYGYTF.